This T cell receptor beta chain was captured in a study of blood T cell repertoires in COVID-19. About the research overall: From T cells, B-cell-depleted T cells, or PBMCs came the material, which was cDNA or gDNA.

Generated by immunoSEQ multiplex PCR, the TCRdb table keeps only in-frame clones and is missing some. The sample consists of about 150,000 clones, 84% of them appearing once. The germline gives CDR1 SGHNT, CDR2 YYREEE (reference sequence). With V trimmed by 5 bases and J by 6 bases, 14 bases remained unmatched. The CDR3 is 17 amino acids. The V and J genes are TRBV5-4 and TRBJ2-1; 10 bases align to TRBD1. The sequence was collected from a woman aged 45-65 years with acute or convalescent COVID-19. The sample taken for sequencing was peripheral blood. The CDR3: CASRVDRGRDFGNEQFF. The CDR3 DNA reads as TGTGCCAGCAGGGTCGACAGGGGGCGAGATTTCGGCAATGAGCAGTTCTTC.